The next 2 T cell receptor beta chains were all read from a single sample in a study of low-dose radiotherapy and immunotherapy resistance in tumors. Primers used for first-strand cDNA, a TRAV- and TRBV-specific set, covered both alpha and beta chains. Using a constant-region primer together with a V-primer adapter, TCRs were subjected to 15 to 25 PCR cycles of amplification. TCRdb used MiXCR to reprocess the reads, holding one entry per CDR3 protein. Among approximately 42,000 distinct CDR3 sequences listed, around 25% were seen once. As for time point: after trial treatment. Treatment defined: LDRT plus nivolumab, ipilimumab, low-dose cyclophosphamide and aspirin (RACIN trial). Sequences were derived from PBMCs, sampled after low-dose radiotherapy plus immunotherapy. Receptor source: a male donor with prostate cancer.

The chain couples TRBV28 to TRBJ2-7; 10 nucleotides line up with TRBD1. The trim removed 11 bases at V and 2 bases at J, leaving 15 bases unmatched. The CDR3 is made up of 16 amino acids. Germline loops: CDR1 MDHEN, CDR2 SYDVKM. The CDR3 nucleotides read TGTGCCCCCCTTTTACTAGGGACAGGGGTTACCTACGAGCAGTACTTC. Amino acids: CAPLLLGTGVTYEQYF.

V gene TRBV5-1 combines with J gene TRBJ2-3; D gene ambiguous. With 4 bases removed from V and 4 bases from J, the gap between germline ends came to 1 base. This CDR3 spans 10 amino acids. Germline V gene sequence: CDR1 SGHRS, CDR2 YFSETQ. The CDR3 is CASSADTQYF. DNA for the CDR3: TGCGCCAGCAGCGCAGATACGCAGTATTTT.